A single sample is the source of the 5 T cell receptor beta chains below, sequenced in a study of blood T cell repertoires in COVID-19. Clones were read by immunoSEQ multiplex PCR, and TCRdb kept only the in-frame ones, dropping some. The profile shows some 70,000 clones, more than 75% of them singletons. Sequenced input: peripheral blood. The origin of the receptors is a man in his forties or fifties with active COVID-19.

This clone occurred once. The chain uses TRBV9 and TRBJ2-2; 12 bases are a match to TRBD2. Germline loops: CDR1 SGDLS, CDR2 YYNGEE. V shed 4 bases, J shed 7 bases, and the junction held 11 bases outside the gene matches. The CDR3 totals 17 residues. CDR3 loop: CASSPHRLAGAVGELFF. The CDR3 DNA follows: TGTGCCAGCAGCCCCCACAGACTAGCGGGAGCGGTCGGGGAGCTGTTTTTT.

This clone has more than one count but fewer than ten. In nucleotides, the CDR3 is TGTGCCTGGAGGAGGGGACTTACCCCAGGTACGCAGTATTTT. This gives the protein CAWRRGLTPGTQYF. The rearrangement links TRBV30 to TRBJ2-3, with D perhaps TRBD2 (6 bases). CDR1 is GTSNPN, CDR2 SVGIG, per germline (reference sequence). CDR3 length: 14 amino acids. V was cut by 3 bases and J by 8 bases, with 18 bases left in between.

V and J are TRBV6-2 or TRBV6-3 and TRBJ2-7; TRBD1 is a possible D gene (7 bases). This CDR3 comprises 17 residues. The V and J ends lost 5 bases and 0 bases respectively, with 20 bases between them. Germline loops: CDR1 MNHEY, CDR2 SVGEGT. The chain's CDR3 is CASSARFGQDYSYEQYF. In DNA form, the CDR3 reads TGTGCCAGCAGTGCTAGGTTTGGACAGGACTACTCCTACGAGCAGTACTTC.

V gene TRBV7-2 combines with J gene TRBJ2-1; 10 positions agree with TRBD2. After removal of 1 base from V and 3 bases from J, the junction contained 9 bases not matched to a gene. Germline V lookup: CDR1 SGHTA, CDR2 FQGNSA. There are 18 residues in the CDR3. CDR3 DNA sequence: TGTGCCAGCAGCTTAGTCTGGACTAGCGGCAATAACTACAATGAGCAGTTCTTC. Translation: CASSLVWTSGNNYNEQFF.

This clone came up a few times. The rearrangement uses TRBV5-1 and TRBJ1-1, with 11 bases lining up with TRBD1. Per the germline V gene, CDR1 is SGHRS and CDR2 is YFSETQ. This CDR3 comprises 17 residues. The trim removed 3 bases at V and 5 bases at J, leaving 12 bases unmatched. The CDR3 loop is CASSSKRTGGAGTEAFF. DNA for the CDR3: TGCGCCAGCAGCTCAAAGAGGACAGGGGGCGCGGGAACTGAAGCTTTCTTT. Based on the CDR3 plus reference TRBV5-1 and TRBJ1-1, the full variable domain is KAGVTQTPRYLIKTRGQQVTLSCSPISGHRSVSWYQQTPGQGLQFLFEYFSETQRNKGNFPGRFSGRQFSNSRSEMNVSTLELGDSALYLCASSSKRTGGAGTEAFFGQGTRLTVV.